This TCR beta chain is from a study of shared clonotypes between healthy human individuals. Study at large: Each donor had three CD4 naive, three CD4 memory, two CD8 naive and one CD8 memory plate.

CD45RO-negative cells were positively selected for CCR7, leaving out terminally differentiated effector memory CD45RA+ cells. CDR1 and CDR2 (germline): MNHNS, SASEGT. Trimming cost V 5 bases and J 4 bases, with 11 bases left between them. CDR3 size: 13 residues. Data came from immunoSEQ multiplex PCR; TCRdb stores just in-frame clones and leaves some out. Of hundreds of thousands of clones detected, 95% to 96% appear once; the ten largest clones hold about 0.12%. The source of this sequence is a young woman in good health. The rearrangement links TRBV6-1 to TRBJ2-5, with a weak D call TRBD2 (5 bases). The specimen sequenced was naive CD8+ T cells sorted from blood. This CDR3 is CASSLTRPETQYF. The CDR3 DNA follows: TGTGCCAGCAGTTTAACTAGGCCAGAGACCCAGTACTTC.